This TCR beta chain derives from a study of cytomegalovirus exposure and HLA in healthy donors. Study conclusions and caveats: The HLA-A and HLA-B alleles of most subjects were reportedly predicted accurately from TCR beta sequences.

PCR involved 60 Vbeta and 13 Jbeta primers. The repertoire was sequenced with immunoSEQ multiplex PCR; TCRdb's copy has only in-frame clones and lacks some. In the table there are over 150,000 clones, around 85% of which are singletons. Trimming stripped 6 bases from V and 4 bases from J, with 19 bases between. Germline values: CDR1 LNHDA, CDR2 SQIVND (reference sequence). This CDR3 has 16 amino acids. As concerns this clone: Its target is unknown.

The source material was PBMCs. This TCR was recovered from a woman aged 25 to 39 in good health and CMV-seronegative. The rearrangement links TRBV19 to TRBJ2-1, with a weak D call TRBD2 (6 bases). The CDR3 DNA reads TGTGCCAGTAGCCTCTCTAGCGATCGACGATACAATGAGCAGTTCTTC. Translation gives CASSLSSDRRYNEQFF.